This TCR beta chain was sequenced during a study of blood T cell repertoires in COVID-19. Turning to the study itself: Sites in the United States, Italy and Spain provided acute and convalescent COVID-19 samples.

As processed by the authors: Reference gene primer amplification yielded estimated nucleated cell counts. Assay: immunoSEQ multiplex PCR; the TCRdb copy retains only in-frame clones and omits some. That table is the source of V, J and clone size, and D and trimming were worked out from the DNA. The data show under 150,000 clones, 88% seen once. Source material: peripheral blood. This TCR came from a human donor in a cohort sampled during active COVID-19.

The CDR3 nucleotides are TGTGCCAGAAGCTTGGCAGGGGCCCCCAGCGGGGAGCTGTTTTTT. This sequence encodes CARSLAGAPSGELFF. The chain links TRBV5-3 to TRBJ2-2; the D gene is possibly TRBD1 (6 bases). TRBV5-3 is reported as an ORF; its role is uncertain. Deletions cut 0 bases from V and 7 bases from J, with 13 bases between. This CDR3 spans 15 amino acids.